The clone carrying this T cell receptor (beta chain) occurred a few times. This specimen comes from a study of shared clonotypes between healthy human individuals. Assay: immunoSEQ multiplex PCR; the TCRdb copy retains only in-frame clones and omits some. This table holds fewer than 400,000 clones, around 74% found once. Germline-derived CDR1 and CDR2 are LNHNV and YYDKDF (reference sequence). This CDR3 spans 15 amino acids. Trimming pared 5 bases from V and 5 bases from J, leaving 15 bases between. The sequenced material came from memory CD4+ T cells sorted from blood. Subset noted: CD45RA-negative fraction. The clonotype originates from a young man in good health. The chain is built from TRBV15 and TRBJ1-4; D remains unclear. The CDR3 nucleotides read TGTGCCACCAGCCCCCCCCGGAGTCTCAATGAAAAACTGTTTTTT. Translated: CATSPPRSLNEKLFF.